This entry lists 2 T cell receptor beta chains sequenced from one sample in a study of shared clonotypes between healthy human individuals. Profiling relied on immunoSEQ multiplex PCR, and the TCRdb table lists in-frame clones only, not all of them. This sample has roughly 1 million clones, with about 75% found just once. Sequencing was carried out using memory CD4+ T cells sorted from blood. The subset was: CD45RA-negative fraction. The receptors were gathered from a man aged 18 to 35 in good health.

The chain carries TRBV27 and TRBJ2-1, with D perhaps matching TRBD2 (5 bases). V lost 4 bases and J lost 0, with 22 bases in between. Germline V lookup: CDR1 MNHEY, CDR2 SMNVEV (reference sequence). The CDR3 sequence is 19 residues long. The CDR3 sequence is CASSSLTEGTMRSYNEQFF. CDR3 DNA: TGTGCCAGCAGTTCTCTAACTGAGGGAACAATGCGCTCCTACAATGAGCAGTTCTTC.

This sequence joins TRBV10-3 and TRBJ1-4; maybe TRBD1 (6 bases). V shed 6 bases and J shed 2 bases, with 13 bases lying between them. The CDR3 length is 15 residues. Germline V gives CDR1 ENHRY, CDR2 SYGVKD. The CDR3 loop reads CAIRGGQGTNEKLFF. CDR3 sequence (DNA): TGTGCCATCAGGGGGGGCCAGGGGACTAATGAAAAACTGTTTTTT.